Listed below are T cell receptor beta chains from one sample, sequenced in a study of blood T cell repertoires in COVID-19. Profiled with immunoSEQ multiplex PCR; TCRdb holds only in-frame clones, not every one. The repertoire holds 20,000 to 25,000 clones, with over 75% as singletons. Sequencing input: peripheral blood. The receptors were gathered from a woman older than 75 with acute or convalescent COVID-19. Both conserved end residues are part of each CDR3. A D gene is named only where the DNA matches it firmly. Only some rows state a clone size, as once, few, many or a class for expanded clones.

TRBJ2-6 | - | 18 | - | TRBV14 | TGTGCCAGCAGACAAAAGACCAGAAACTACTCTGGGGCCAACGTCCTGACTTTC | CASRQKTRNYSGANVLTF
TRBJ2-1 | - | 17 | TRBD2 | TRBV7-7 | TGTGCCAGCAGCCCCCGGTCTAGCGGGGGTTCCTACAATGAGCAGTTCTTC | CASSPRSSGGSYNEQFF
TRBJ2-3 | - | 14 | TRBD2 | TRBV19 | TGTGCCAGCCAGCGGGAGGCCTACACAGATACGCAGTATTTT | CASQREAYTDTQYF
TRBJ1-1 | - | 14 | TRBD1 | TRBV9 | TGTGCCAGCAGCTTCAGGGGGGTGAACACTGAAGCTTTCTTT | CASSFRGVNTEAFF
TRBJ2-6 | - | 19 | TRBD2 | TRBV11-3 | TGTGCCAGCAGCTCCAGAAGGGAGAGCGGGAGAGCTGGGGCCAACGTCCTGACTTTC | CASSSRRESGRAGANVLTF
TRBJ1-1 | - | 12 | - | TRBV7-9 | TGTGCCAGCAGCTTAGGGAGCACTGAAGCTTTCTTT | CASSLGSTEAFF
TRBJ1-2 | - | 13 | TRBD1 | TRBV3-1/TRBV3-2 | TGTGCCAGCAGCCACGGGACAGGGAATGGCTACACCTTC | CASSHGTGNGYTF
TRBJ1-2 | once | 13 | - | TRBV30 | TGTGCCTTTTGGGAGGGAAGCGACTATGGCTACACCTTC | CAFWEGSDYGYTF
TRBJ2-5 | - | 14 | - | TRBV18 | TGTGCCAGCTCACCACCGGTTCTATCAGAGACCCAGTACTTC | CASSPPVLSETQYF
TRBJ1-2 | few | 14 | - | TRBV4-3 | TGCGCCAGCAGCCAGCAACAGGGCCCCTATGGCTACACCTTC | CASSQQQGPYGYTF
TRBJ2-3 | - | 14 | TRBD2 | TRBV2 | TGTGCCAGCAATCTACTAGCGGAGTCTGATACGCAGTATTTT | CASNLLAESDTQYF
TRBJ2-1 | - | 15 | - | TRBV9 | TGTGCCAGCAGCGGGGGGCAGGGGTCCTACAATGAGCAGTTCTTC | CASSGGQGSYNEQFF
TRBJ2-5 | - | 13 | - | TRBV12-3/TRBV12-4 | TGTGCCAGCAGTTTAGGGGACTCGCGGACCCAGTACTTC | CASSLGDSRTQYF
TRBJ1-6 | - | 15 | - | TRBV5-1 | TGCGCCAGCAGCTTGGAAGGGGCCAAGGATTCACCCCTCCACTTT | CASSLEGAKDSPLHF